These T cell receptor beta chains were read from a single sample in a study of regulatory T cells in long-lasting Graves disease. One entry per CDR3 protein, called by TCRdb with MiXCR from the multiplex PCR reads. The sample lists approximately 230,000 distinct CDR3 sequences; around 16% were seen once. The sequenced sample was peripheral blood mononuclear cells (PBMCs), obtained at new diagnosis, from a patient treated with antithyroid drugs. These receptors came from a female donor with Graves disease. The CDR3 runs from the conserved cysteine through the conserved F or W. A D gene is named only where the DNA matches it firmly. A clone size is listed for some rows: how often the clone was seen (once, few, many), or a class if it is expanded.

j_call | d_call | clone_size | v_call | cdr3_nt | cdr3_aa
TRBJ1-3 | . | . | TRBV13 | TGTGCCAGCAGCTCACGTCGGCGTGGAAACACCATATATTTT | CASSSRRRGNTIYF
TRBJ1-4 | . | many | TRBV25-1 | TGTGCCAGCAGTGATCCAGGGCGGATGGGTGAAAAACTGTTTTTT | CASSDPGRMGEKLFF
TRBJ1-1 | . | many | TRBV30 | TGTGCCTGCCCGCGGGGACTCCTGAACACTGAAGCTTTCTTT | CACPRGLLNTEAFF
TRBJ1-1 | . | many | TRBV19 | TGTGCCACTAATTCCTACATTGAAGCTTTCTTT | CATNSYIEAFF
TRBJ2-3 | TRBD1 | many | TRBV7-9 | TGTGCCAGCAGCCTGACAGGGTTGACAGATACGCAGTATTTT | CASSLTGLTDTQYF
TRBJ2-5 | . | many | TRBV7-2 | TGTGCCAGCAGCTTAATAGCGCAGGGGACCCAGTACTTC | CASSLIAQGTQYF
TRBJ2-3 | TRBD2 | many | TRBV29-1 | TGCAGCGTTGATAGCCTAGCGGACAATCCCACAGATACGCAGTATTTT | CSVDSLADNPTDTQYF
TRBJ2-5 | . | many | TRBV6-1 | TGTGCCAGCAGTCGGGCATTCCCTCCGGAGACCCAGTACTTC | CASSRAFPPETQYF
TRBJ1-2 | . | few | TRBV7-2 | TGTGCCAGCAGCTTTCGACAGAATGGCTACACCTTC | CASSFRQNGYTF
TRBJ2-1 | TRBD2 | once | TRBV9 | TGTGCCAGCAGCGCCCCTAGCGGGAGCCCCTACAATGAGCAGTTCTTC | CASSAPSGSPYNEQFF
TRBJ2-5 | . | few | TRBV20-1 | TGCAGTGCTAGAGATCTTCAGGACATCCAAGAGACCCAGTACTTC | CSARDLQDIQETQYF
TRBJ1-3 | . | many | TRBV9 | TGTGCCAGCAGCGTAGCAGGGGCCAGCTCTGGAAACACCATATATTTT | CASSVAGASSGNTIYF
TRBJ2-2 | TRBD1 | . | TRBV12-5 | TGTGCTAGTGGTTATCCAGGGGGGAACACCGGGGAGCTGTTTTTT | CASGYPGGNTGELFF
TRBJ1-4 | . | few | TRBV29-1 | TGCAGCGTTGAAACGGTCGGGGAAAAACTGTTTTTT | CSVETVGEKLFF
TRBJ2-3 | . | many | TRBV13 | TGTGCCAGCAGCTTAGAAGAGGCGGGAGATACGCAGTATTTT | CASSLEEAGDTQYF
TRBJ2-1 | TRBD1 | . | TRBV9 | TGTGCCAGCAGCGCCCGTGGACAGGTCAAAGGGGATGAGCAGTTCTTC | CASSARGQVKGDEQFF
TRBJ2-7 | TRBD2 | . | TRBV20-1 | TGCAGTGCCGTGAGGACTAGCGGGGCCTACGAGCAGTACTTC | CSAVRTSGAYEQYF
TRBJ2-7 | TRBD2 | many | TRBV28 | TGTGCCAGCAGTTACGGTAGCGGGGACCCCTACGAGCAGTACTTC | CASSYGSGDPYEQYF
TRBJ2-3 | TRBD2 | many | TRBV11-2 | TGTGCCAGCAGCGGAAGGACTAGCTCTTCAGATACGCAGTATTTT | CASSGRTSSSDTQYF
TRBJ2-2 | . | . | TRBV19 | TGTGCCTCCAAGACGGCCATGGGACCCACCGGGGAGCTGTTTTTT | CASKTAMGPTGELFF
TRBJ1-4 | . | many | TRBV13 | TGTGCCAGCAGCCAGAGGGCTGGGCAGGGTCGTCATGAAAAACTGTTTTTT | CASSQRAGQGRHEKLFF
TRBJ1-2 | . | . | TRBV7-9 | TGTGCCAGCAGCTTCAGGGGAGACTATGGCTACACCTTC | CASSFRGDYGYTF
TRBJ2-7 | . | many | TRBV6-1 | TGTGCCAGCTCGGAGACAGGAGAGTACGAGCAGTACTTC | CASSETGEYEQYF
TRBJ2-2 | . | . | TRBV19 | TGTGCCAGTAGTATCAGGGTGGGGGCGCGGCACACCGGGGAGCTGTTTTTT | CASSIRVGARHTGELFF
TRBJ2-1 | . | many | TRBV2 | TGTGCCAGCAGGGAGGTAGCGGAGTACAATGAGCAGTTCTTC | CASREVAEYNEQFF
TRBJ2-5 | TRBD2 | many | TRBV30 | TGTGCCTGGACTCCCCGGGGGAGGGGCAGGGAGACCCAGTACTTC | CAWTPRGRGRETQYF
TRBJ1-2 | . | many | TRBV7-9 | TGTGCCAGCAGCGGAGGGGGTAGCTATGGCTACACCTTC | CASSGGGSYGYTF
TRBJ1-3 | . | . | TRBV11-3 | TGTGCCAGCAGTTCACTGCAGGGCTCAGGAAACACCATATATTTT | CASSSLQGSGNTIYF
TRBJ1-1 | . | few | TRBV12-3/TRBV12-4 | TGTGCCAGCAGGCCGGGCGGACAGCCTGAAGCTTTCTTT | CASRPGGQPEAFF
TRBJ2-3 | TRBD2 | few | TRBV12-3/TRBV12-4 | TGTGCCAGCAGTTCCCGGGGGGGGGGCACAGATACGCAGTATTTT | CASSSRGGGTDTQYF
TRBJ1-6 | . | many | TRBV30 | TGTGCCTGGAGTGTACCGAATAATTCACCCCTCCACTTT | CAWSVPNNSPLHF
TRBJ2-5 | . | many | TRBV18 | TGTGCCAGCTCGTTAGGGGCGGCCCAAGAGACCCAGTACTTC | CASSLGAAQETQYF
TRBJ1-5 | TRBD1 | many | TRBV6-2/TRBV6-3 | TGTGCCAGCAGTTACCGGGACAGGGCAGATCAGCCCCAGCATTTT | CASSYRDRADQPQHF
TRBJ2-2 | TRBD2 | many | TRBV20-1 | TGCAGTGCTAGAGGACTAGCGGGAGGGTCCGGGGAGCTGTTTTTT | CSARGLAGGSGELFF
TRBJ1-1 | . | many | TRBV6-2/TRBV6-3 | TGTGCCAGCAGGGGGAACACTGAAGCTTTCTTT | CASRGNTEAFF
TRBJ2-7 | TRBD1 | many | TRBV2 | TGTGCCAGCAGCATACGGGACAGGGGCTACGAGCAGTACTTC | CASSIRDRGYEQYF
TRBJ2-7 | TRBD1 | . | TRBV2 | TGTGCCAGCCGCCGGGACAGGAGCTCCTACGAGCAGTACTTC | CASRRDRSSYEQYF
TRBJ1-3 | . | . | TRBV12-3/TRBV12-4 | TGTGCCAGCGGGTACCGGGTCATCGACTTTGGAAACACCATATATTTT | CASGYRVIDFGNTIYF
TRBJ2-1 | TRBD2 | few | TRBV20-1 | TGCAGTGCTAGAGATCTAGCGGGAAGGGACAATGAGCAGTTCTTC | CSARDLAGRDNEQFF
TRBJ1-2 | TRBD1 | . | TRBV19 | TGTGCCAGTAGTATCGGACAGGGGGCGGGAAACTATGGCTACACCTTC | CASSIGQGAGNYGYTF
TRBJ1-6 | . | . | TRBV12-3/TRBV12-4 | TGTGCCAGCAGTTTAGTACTCCAGGCACCCCTCCACTTT | CASSLVLQAPLHF
TRBJ2-6 | . | many | TRBV2 | TGTGCCAGCAAAGACAGGAGATCCTCTGGGGCCAACGTCCTGACTTTC | CASKDRRSSGANVLTF
TRBJ2-5 | . | . | TRBV5-1 | TGCGCCAGTTCGGGCGGACAAGGTAGCCAAGAGACCCAGTACTTC | CASSGGQGSQETQYF
TRBJ1-4 | . | . | TRBV24-1 | TGTGCCACCAGTGATCCGGGGGCAGGGGATGAAAAACTGTTTTTT | CATSDPGAGDEKLFF